The clone carrying this TCR beta chain was detected only a few times. Antigen unknown. This specimen belongs to a study of T cells after yellow fever vaccination. Overall study: Each low-cell-number fraction was prepared by means of SMART-Seq v4 Ultra Low Input. Study results and caveats: Though it reached lower strength, the secondary response hit its peak faster, day 5 versus 15. Researchers cautioned that FACS-sorted repertoires could harbor abundant clonotypes contaminating from the bulk population.

With V trimmed by 6 bases and J by 9 bases, 9 bases remained unmatched. Per germline, CDR1 DFQATT and CDR2 SNEGSKA (reference sequence). The CDR3 totals 14 residues. Each CDR3 protein is one row after TCRdb ran MiXCR on the 5' RACE reads. Of roughly 320,000 distinct CDR3 sequences listed, about 10% are singletons. The chain uses TRBV20-1 and TRBJ2-1; 12 nucleotides match TRBD2. The clonotype originates from a man younger than 30 who received the YFV17D yellow fever vaccine. Sequencing used CD4+ T cells sorted from PBMCs, obtained 45 days after the yellow fever booster vaccination. In nucleotides, the CDR3 is TGCAGTGCCCAGACTAGCGGGGGAGCAGGTGAGCAGTTCTTC. It specifies CSAQTSGGAGEQFF.